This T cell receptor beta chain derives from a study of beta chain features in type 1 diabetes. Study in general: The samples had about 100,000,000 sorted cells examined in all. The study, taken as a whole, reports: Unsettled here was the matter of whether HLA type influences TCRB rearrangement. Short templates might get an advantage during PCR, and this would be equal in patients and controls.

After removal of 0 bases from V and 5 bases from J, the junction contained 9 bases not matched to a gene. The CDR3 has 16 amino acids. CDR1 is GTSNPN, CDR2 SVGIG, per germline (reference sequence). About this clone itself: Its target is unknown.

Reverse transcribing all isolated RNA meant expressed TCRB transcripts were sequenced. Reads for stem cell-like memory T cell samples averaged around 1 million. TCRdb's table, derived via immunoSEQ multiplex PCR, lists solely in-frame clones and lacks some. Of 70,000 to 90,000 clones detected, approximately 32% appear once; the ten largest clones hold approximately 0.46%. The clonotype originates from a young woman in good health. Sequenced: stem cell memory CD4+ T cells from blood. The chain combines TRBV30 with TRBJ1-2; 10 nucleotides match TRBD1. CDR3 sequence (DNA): TGTGCCTGGAGTGTACGGGAAGACAGGGGGCGTTATGGCTACACCTTC. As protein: CAWSVREDRGRYGYTF.